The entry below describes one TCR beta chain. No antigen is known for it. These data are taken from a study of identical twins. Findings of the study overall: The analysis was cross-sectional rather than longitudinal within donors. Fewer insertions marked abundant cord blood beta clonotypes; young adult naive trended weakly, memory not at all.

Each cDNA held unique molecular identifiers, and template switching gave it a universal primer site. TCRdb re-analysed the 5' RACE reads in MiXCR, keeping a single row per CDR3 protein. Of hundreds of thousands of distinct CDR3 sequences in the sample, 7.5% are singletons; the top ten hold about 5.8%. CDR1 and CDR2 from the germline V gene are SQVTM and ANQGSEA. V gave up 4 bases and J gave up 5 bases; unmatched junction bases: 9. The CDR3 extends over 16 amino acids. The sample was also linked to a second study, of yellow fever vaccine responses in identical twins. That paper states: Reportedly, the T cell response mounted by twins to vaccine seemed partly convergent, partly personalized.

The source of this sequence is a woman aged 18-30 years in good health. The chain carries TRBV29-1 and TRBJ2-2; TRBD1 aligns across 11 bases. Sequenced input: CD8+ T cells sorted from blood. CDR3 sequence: CSVAGTGGRKTGELFF. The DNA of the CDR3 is TGCAGCGTTGCTGGGACAGGGGGTCGGAAAACCGGGGAGCTGTTTTTT.